The clone carrying this T cell receptor beta chain occurred many times. These data come from a study of CD8 T cells in ankylosing spondylitis. Per the germline V gene, CDR1 is MGHRA and CDR2 is YSYEKL. The length of the CDR3 is 16 residues. V trimming: 5 bases; J trimming: 4 bases; junction bases outside the gene matches: 13. TCRdb re-called the 5' RACE reads through MiXCR, storing one row per CDR3 protein. Found here are roughly 60,000 distinct CDR3 sequences, over 5% of them singletons; the top ten hold 5%. The rearrangement links TRBV4-1 to TRBJ2-7; 8 bases map to TRBD2. The sequence was collected from a male donor with ankylosing spondylitis. Sequencing was done on a sample of synovial fluid, either unsorted or a sorted T cell fraction (not recorded which). CDR3 protein: CASSVRPGGGSYEQYF. In nucleotides, the CDR3 is TGCGCCAGCAGCGTCCGTCCGGGGGGGGGATCTTACGAGCAGTACTTC.